There are a few counts of the clone carrying this T cell receptor beta chain. Its specificity is unknown. Patients between 18 and 65 years old had hyperthyroidism, newly diagnosed and lasting under 2 months. The data originate from a study of T cells in Graves' hyperthyroidism and ophthalmopathy. Study-wide results and limits: Stable hyperthyroidism and ophthalmopathy were separated using 13 V-J signatures. Within blood appeared most thyroid clonotypes that had expanded above 0.001.

The V and J ends lost 4 bases and 0 bases respectively, with 6 bases between them. CDR1 and CDR2 from the germline V gene are SNHLY and FYNNEI. The CDR3 length is 13 residues. RNA transcripts were the template for amplifying TCR beta CDR3 regions. Initially, a first-round RT-PCR of the TCR CDR3 employed the HTBI primer set. MiXCR, applied by TCRdb to the multiplex PCR reads, yields one record per CDR3 protein. The table has over 150,000 distinct CDR3 sequences, about a sixth seen once. This chain links TRBV2 with TRBJ1-1; unclear D gene. The TCR sequence derives from a woman aged 45-60 years with Graves' hyperthyroidism. The sample comprised blood. In DNA, the CDR3 is TGTGCCAGCAGTGGGAATCTGAACACTGAAGCTTTCTTT. Translation: CASSGNLNTEAFF.